The T cell receptor (beta chain) under discussion was sequenced for a study of blood T cell repertoires in COVID-19. Turning to the study itself: Sites across the United States, Italy and Spain contributed samples from acute and convalescent COVID-19. The analysed material was cDNA or gDNA that came from T cells, B-cell-depleted T cells, or PBMCs.

From germline, CDR1 is SGHTA and CDR2 FQGNSA. With 0 bases clipped from V and 8 bases from J, the junction kept 6 bases outside the gene matches. This CDR3 region has 15 residues. Study processing details: Quantification of nucleated cells was approximated via reference gene primer amplification. The data were produced by immunoSEQ multiplex PCR, yet TCRdb's version contains in-frame clones alone and is incomplete. V, J and clone size reflect that table, while D and trimming were determined from the DNA. The data show about 100,000 clones, with 75% to 90% seen just once and 1.5% to 2% held by the top ten.

Sequencing was done on a sample of peripheral blood. The chain carries TRBV7-2 and TRBJ1-4, with TRBD1 matching over 7 bases. The source of this sequence is a man aged 80 or over with acute or convalescent COVID-19. CDR3 sequence (DNA): TGTGCCAGCAGCTTAGCGGGGACAGACTTCGAAAAACTGTTTTTT. Residues: CASSLAGTDFEKLFF.